These T cell receptor beta chains were read from a single sample in a study of beta chain features in type 1 diabetes. The protocol was immunoSEQ multiplex PCR, while the TCRdb copy is restricted to in-frame clones and leaves out a portion. Among about 150,000 clones, over 8.5% were seen once, and the ten largest hold about 2%. The source material was central memory CD4+ T cells from blood. These receptors came from a man younger than 35 in good health. Each CDR3 is given with its conserved first and last residue. A D gene is named only where the DNA matches it firmly. Size tells how often a clone was seen (once, few, many) or the class of an expanded clone, and some rows leave it out.

d_call: -
clone_size: -
j_call: TRBJ2-3
v_call: TRBV19
cdr3_nt: TGTGCCAGTAGTTCCCGGACTTCGCCTAGCACAGATACGCAGTATTTT
cdr3_aa: CASSSRTSPSTDTQYF

d_call: -
clone_size: few
j_call: TRBJ1-1
v_call: TRBV5-1
cdr3_nt: TGCGCCAGCAGCTTGGGGCAGAGTTACACTGAAGCTTTCTTT
cdr3_aa: CASSLGQSYTEAFF

d_call: -
clone_size: few
j_call: TRBJ2-3
v_call: TRBV14
cdr3_nt: TGTGCCAGCTTCCTGGGGGTTACTAGCACAGATACGCAGTATTTT
cdr3_aa: CASFLGVTSTDTQYF

d_call: -
clone_size: few
j_call: TRBJ1-1
v_call: TRBV4-2
cdr3_nt: TGTGCCAGCAGCCGAACCGACGGCAAAGGGACTGAAGCTTTCTTT
cdr3_aa: CASSRTDGKGTEAFF

d_call: -
clone_size: -
j_call: TRBJ1-2
v_call: TRBV28
cdr3_nt: TGTGCCAGCAGTTTCAGGGAAGGCTACACCTTC
cdr3_aa: CASSFREGYTF

d_call: TRBD1
clone_size: -
j_call: TRBJ2-1
v_call: TRBV7-2
cdr3_nt: TGTGCCAGCAGCTTACAGACAGGGACCCTTAATGAGCAGTTCTTC
cdr3_aa: CASSLQTGTLNEQFF

d_call: -
clone_size: few
j_call: TRBJ1-6
v_call: TRBV10-3
cdr3_nt: TGTGCCATCAGTGGCGGGGATGGAAATTCACCCCTCCACTTT
cdr3_aa: CAISGGDGNSPLHF

d_call: -
clone_size: few
j_call: TRBJ2-5
v_call: TRBV7-3
cdr3_nt: TGTGCCAGCAGCTTTTGGCGCGCCTGGGAAGAGACCCAGTACTTC
cdr3_aa: CASSFWRAWEETQYF

d_call: TRBD1
clone_size: -
j_call: TRBJ1-1
v_call: TRBV10-3
cdr3_nt: TGTGCCATCAGTTTCAGGGGGCAGAACACTGAAGCTTTCTTT
cdr3_aa: CAISFRGQNTEAFF

d_call: -
clone_size: -
j_call: TRBJ2-5
v_call: TRBV7-9
cdr3_nt: TGTGCCAGCAGCTTAAATCCGGGAGAGACCCAGTACTTC
cdr3_aa: CASSLNPGETQYF

d_call: -
clone_size: -
j_call: TRBJ2-7
v_call: TRBV18
cdr3_nt: TGTGCCAGCTCACCACCGCACAGCTACGAGCAGTACTTC
cdr3_aa: CASSPPHSYEQYF

d_call: -
clone_size: -
j_call: TRBJ2-5
v_call: TRBV5-4
cdr3_nt: TGTGCCAGCAGCCCCGGTGGGGGAAGACACCAAGAGACCCAGTACTTC
cdr3_aa: CASSPGGGRHQETQYF

d_call: -
clone_size: few
j_call: TRBJ2-5
v_call: TRBV28
cdr3_nt: TGTGCCAGCAGTTTATTTGGAGAGACCCAGTACTTC
cdr3_aa: CASSLFGETQYF

d_call: -
clone_size: few
j_call: TRBJ1-1
v_call: TRBV28
cdr3_nt: TGTGCCAGCAGTCCGCCAACAGGGCGGACTGAAGCTTTCTTT
cdr3_aa: CASSPPTGRTEAFF

d_call: -
clone_size: -
j_call: TRBJ1-6
v_call: TRBV18
cdr3_nt: TGTGCCAGCTCACCGGTGGGGCGGCTTGGTTCACCCCTCCACTTT
cdr3_aa: CASSPVGRLGSPLHF

d_call: -
clone_size: few
j_call: TRBJ2-7
v_call: TRBV29-1
cdr3_nt: TGCAGCGCAGCCTGGGCCTCCTACGAGCAGTACTTC
cdr3_aa: CSAAWASYEQYF

d_call: -
clone_size: many
j_call: TRBJ2-2
v_call: TRBV9
cdr3_nt: TGTGCCAGCACCTACAAGGCTAGCTCGGACACCGGGGAGCTGTTTTTT
cdr3_aa: CASTYKASSDTGELFF

d_call: TRBD2
clone_size: -
j_call: TRBJ2-3
v_call: TRBV7-3
cdr3_nt: TGTGCCAGCAGCAGTAGCGGGAGGGCGACAGATACGCAGTATTTT
cdr3_aa: CASSSSGRATDTQYF

d_call: -
clone_size: once
j_call: TRBJ1-3
v_call: TRBV29-1
cdr3_nt: TGCAGCATGACAGGACCTGGAAACACCATATATTTT
cdr3_aa: CSMTGPGNTIYF

d_call: -
clone_size: -
j_call: TRBJ2-3
v_call: TRBV7-9
cdr3_nt: TGTGCCAGCAGCTTTATGGCTAGCACAGATACGCAGTATTTT
cdr3_aa: CASSFMASTDTQYF

d_call: -
clone_size: few
j_call: TRBJ1-6
v_call: TRBV30
cdr3_nt: TGTGCCTGTGCCCGCGGGTGGAATTCACCCCTCCACTTT
cdr3_aa: CACARGWNSPLHF

d_call: -
clone_size: -
j_call: TRBJ1-1
v_call: TRBV18
cdr3_nt: TGTGCCAGCTCAGAGCAGGGGAACACTGAAGCTTTCTTT
cdr3_aa: CASSEQGNTEAFF

d_call: TRBD2
clone_size: few
j_call: TRBJ2-7
v_call: TRBV5-1
cdr3_nt: TGCGCCAGCAGCCTCGGGACTAGAAACTCCTACGAGCAGTACTTC
cdr3_aa: CASSLGTRNSYEQYF

d_call: -
clone_size: many
j_call: TRBJ2-3
v_call: TRBV9
cdr3_nt: TGTGCCAGCGGAGTTAGCACAGATACGCAGTATTTT
cdr3_aa: CASGVSTDTQYF

d_call: TRBD2
clone_size: few
j_call: TRBJ2-1
v_call: TRBV10-3
cdr3_nt: TGTGCCATCCCCGTGGGCCTCTCTTCAGGAGGCGGGAGGAGGGGAAATGAGCAGTTCTTC
cdr3_aa: CAIPVGLSSGGGRRGNEQFF

d_call: TRBD2
clone_size: -
j_call: TRBJ2-5
v_call: TRBV7-7
cdr3_nt: TGTGCTAGCAGCTTAGCGTCTAGCGGGGATACCCAGTACTTC
cdr3_aa: CASSLASSGDTQYF

d_call: TRBD1
clone_size: -
j_call: TRBJ1-5
v_call: TRBV5-5
cdr3_nt: TGTGCCAGCAGCTTGGGGACAGGGTCAATCCCCAATCAGCCCCAGCATTTT
cdr3_aa: CASSLGTGSIPNQPQHF

d_call: -
clone_size: few
j_call: TRBJ1-1
v_call: TRBV15
cdr3_nt: TGTGCCACCAGCAGAGGCACAGTAGCTATGAACACTGAAGCTTTCTTT
cdr3_aa: CATSRGTVAMNTEAFF

d_call: -
clone_size: few
j_call: TRBJ1-1
v_call: TRBV7-3
cdr3_nt: TGTGCCAGCAGTGTACAGGGGAACACTGAAGCTTTCTTT
cdr3_aa: CASSVQGNTEAFF